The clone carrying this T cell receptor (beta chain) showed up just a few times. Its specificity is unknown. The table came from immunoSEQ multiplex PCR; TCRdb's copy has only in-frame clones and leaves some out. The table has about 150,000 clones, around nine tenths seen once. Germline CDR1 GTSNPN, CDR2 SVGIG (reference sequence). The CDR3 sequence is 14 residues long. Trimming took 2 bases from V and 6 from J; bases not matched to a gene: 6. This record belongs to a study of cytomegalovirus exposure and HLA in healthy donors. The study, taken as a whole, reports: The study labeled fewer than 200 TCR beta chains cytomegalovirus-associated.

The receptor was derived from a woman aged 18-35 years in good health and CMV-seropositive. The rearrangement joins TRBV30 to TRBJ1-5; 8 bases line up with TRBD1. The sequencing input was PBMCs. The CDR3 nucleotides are TGTGCCTGGAGTCCGACAGGGGCCCGTCAGCCCCAGCATTTT. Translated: CAWSPTGARQPQHF.